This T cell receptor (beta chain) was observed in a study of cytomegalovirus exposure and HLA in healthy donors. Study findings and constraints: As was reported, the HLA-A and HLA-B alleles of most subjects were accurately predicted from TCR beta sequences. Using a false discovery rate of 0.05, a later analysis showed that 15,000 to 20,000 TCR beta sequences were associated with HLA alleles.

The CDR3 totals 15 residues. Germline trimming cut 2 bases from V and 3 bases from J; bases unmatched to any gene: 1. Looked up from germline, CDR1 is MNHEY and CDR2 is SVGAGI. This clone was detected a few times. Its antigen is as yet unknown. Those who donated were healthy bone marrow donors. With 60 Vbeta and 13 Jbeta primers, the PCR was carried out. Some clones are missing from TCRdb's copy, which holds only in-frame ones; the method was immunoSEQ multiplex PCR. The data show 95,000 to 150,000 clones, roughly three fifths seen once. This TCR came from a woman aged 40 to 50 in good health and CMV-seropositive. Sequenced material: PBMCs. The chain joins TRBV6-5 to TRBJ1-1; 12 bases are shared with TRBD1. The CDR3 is CASSYGTGGDTEAFF. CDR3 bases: TGTGCCAGCAGTTACGGGACAGGGGGCGACACTGAAGCTTTCTTT.